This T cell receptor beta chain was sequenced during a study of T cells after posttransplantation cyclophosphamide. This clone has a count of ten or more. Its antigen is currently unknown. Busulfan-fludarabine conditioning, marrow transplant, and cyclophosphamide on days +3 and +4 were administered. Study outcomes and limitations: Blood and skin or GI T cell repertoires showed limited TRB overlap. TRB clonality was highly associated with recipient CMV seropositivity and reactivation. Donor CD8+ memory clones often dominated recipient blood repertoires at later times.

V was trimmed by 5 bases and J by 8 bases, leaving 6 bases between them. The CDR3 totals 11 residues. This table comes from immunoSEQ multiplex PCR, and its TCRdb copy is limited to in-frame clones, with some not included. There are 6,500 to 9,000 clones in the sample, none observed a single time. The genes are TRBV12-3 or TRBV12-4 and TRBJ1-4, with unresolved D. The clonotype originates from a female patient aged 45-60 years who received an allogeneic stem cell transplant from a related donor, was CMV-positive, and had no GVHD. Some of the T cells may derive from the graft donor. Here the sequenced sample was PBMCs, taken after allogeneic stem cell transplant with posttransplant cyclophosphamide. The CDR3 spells CASSQNEKLFF. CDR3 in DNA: TGTGCCAGCAGTCAGAACGAAAAACTGTTTTTT.